These T cell receptor beta chains were read from a single sample in a study of cytomegalovirus exposure and HLA in healthy donors. Data came from immunoSEQ multiplex PCR; TCRdb stores just in-frame clones and leaves some out. The table has 100,000 to 150,000 clones, roughly 75% seen once. Input material: PBMCs. The receptor source for this set is a man younger than 45 in good health and CMV-seronegative. The CDR3 runs from the conserved cysteine through the conserved F or W. The D gene is left open where the match is weak. Clone size is stated in some rows and not others, as once, few, many or a class when expanded.

cdr3_aa cdr3_nt v_call clone_size d_call j_call
CAISDPKRQETQYF TGTGCCATCAGTGATCCCAAGAGGCAAGAGACCCAGTACTTC TRBV10-3 - - TRBJ2-5
CASSDGGNQPQHF TGTGCCAGCAGTGACGGGGGGAATCAGCCCCAGCATTTT TRBV6-4 few - TRBJ1-5
CSVENEGRGYEQYF TGCAGCGTTGAGAATGAGGGTCGGGGCTACGAGCAGTACTTC TRBV29-1 - - TRBJ2-7
CASSSGGGYGYTF TGCGCCAGCAGCTCGGGGGGAGGATATGGCTACACCTTC TRBV5-1 - - TRBJ1-2
CARDRGENNYGYTF TGTGCCAGGGACCGGGGGGAAAATAACTATGGCTACACCTTC TRBV2 - - TRBJ1-2
CASSLGTSGRARDTQYF TGTGCCAGCAGTTTAGGGACTAGCGGGAGGGCCCGGGATACGCAGTATTTT TRBV28 - TRBD2 TRBJ2-3
CASSGVRGGYEQYF TGTGCCAGCAGTGGGGTCCGGGGGGGGTACGAGCAGTACTTC TRBV6-1 - TRBD2 TRBJ2-7
CASSRDTIYEQYF TGTGCCAGCAGCAGGGACACTATCTACGAGCAGTACTTC TRBV7-9 - - TRBJ2-7
CASSAWTSGRADTQYF TGTGCCAGCAGCGCCTGGACTAGCGGGAGGGCCGATACGCAGTATTTT TRBV9 - TRBD2 TRBJ2-3
CASSVATPPEQYF TGTGCCAGCAGCGTAGCTACGCCTCCTGAGCAGTACTTC TRBV9 - - TRBJ2-7
CASSSLPSDRGREKLFF TGTGCCAGCAGCTCATTACCAAGCGACAGGGGACGAGAAAAACTGTTTTTT TRBV5-6 - TRBD1 TRBJ1-4
CASSPRRGDGYTF TGTGCCAGCTCACCACGAAGGGGCGATGGCTACACCTTC TRBV18 - - TRBJ1-2
CASSLSSGPYNEQFF TGTGCCAGCAGCTTGAGCAGCGGCCCCTACAATGAGCAGTTCTTC TRBV7-9 - - TRBJ2-1
CASSSLAGGGETQYF TGTGCCAGCAGCTCCTTAGCGGGGGGAGGCGAGACCCAGTACTTC TRBV7-8 - TRBD2 TRBJ2-5
CASSTRQGGYNEQFF TGTGCCAGCAGCACCCGACAGGGAGGCTACAATGAGCAGTTCTTC TRBV7-2 - - TRBJ2-1
CASARDTSQETQYF TGTGCCAGCGCTAGGGACACTTCCCAAGAGACCCAGTACTTC TRBV21-1 - - TRBJ2-5
CASSWTGSSYNSPLHF TGTGCCAGCAGCTGGACAGGGAGCTCCTATAATTCACCCCTCCACTTT TRBV7-6 - TRBD1 TRBJ1-6
CASSDRPRADYGYTF TGTGCCAGCAGCGACAGACCCCGGGCGGACTATGGCTACACCTTC TRBV6-1 - - TRBJ1-2
CASSPLVGTANTEAFF TGTGCCAGCTCACCACTTGTTGGGACAGCGAACACTGAAGCTTTCTTT TRBV18 few TRBD1 TRBJ1-1
CASSHGQGVRETQYF TGTGCCAGCAGCCATGGACAGGGAGTAAGGGAGACCCAGTACTTC TRBV7-8 - TRBD1 TRBJ2-5
CASSLTRDEQFF TGTGCCAGCAGTTTAACTAGAGATGAGCAGTTCTTC TRBV27 - - TRBJ2-1
CASSPGQASDTQYF TGCGCCAGCAGCCCGGGACAGGCATCAGATACGCAGTATTTT TRBV4-3 - TRBD1 TRBJ2-3
CASSVGRDSQETQYF TGTGCCAGCAGCGTAGGGCGGGACAGCCAAGAGACCCAGTACTTC TRBV9 few - TRBJ2-5
CASSASGEQYF TGTGCCAGCAGTGCTAGCGGCGAGCAGTACTTC TRBV2 - TRBD2 TRBJ2-7
CASKQGSSGYTF TGTGCCAGCAAACAGGGGTCGAGTGGCTACACCTTC TRBV6-5 - TRBD1 TRBJ1-2
CASSYSGTSGPATQYF TGTGCCAGCAGTTACTCGGGGACTAGCGGCCCCGCTACGCAGTATTTT TRBV6-5 - TRBD2 TRBJ2-3
CASSPAGNQPQHF TGTGCCAGCAGCCCGGCAGGAAATCAGCCCCAGCATTTT TRBV14 few - TRBJ1-5
CASSEGQGDQPQHF TGTGCCAGCAGCGAGGGACAGGGAGATCAGCCCCAGCATTTT TRBV9 - TRBD1 TRBJ1-5
CASSRRQELQETQYF TGTGCCAGCAGTCGAAGACAGGAACTCCAAGAGACCCAGTACTTC TRBV13 - - TRBJ2-5
CASSDSAGATDTQYF TGTGCCAGCAGTGACTCAGCGGGAGCCACAGATACGCAGTATTTT TRBV6-4 few TRBD2 TRBJ2-3
CSGELAGGNEQFF TGCAGCGGCGAACTAGCGGGGGGGAATGAGCAGTTCTTC TRBV29-1 - TRBD2 TRBJ2-1
CASSLRGTMNTEAFF TGTGCCAGCAGCCTGCGGGGGACCATGAACACTGAAGCTTTCTTT TRBV7-2 once - TRBJ1-1
CASSRTAHVNTEAFF TGCGCCAGCAGCCGAACAGCACATGTGAACACTGAAGCTTTCTTT TRBV4-3 - - TRBJ1-1
CASSSGKERYEQYF TGTGCCAGCTCAAGCGGAAAAGAGCGCTACGAGCAGTACTTC TRBV6-1 - - TRBJ2-7
CASSLEKGAGYTDTQYF TGTGCCAGCAGCTTGGAAAAGGGAGCGGGGTACACAGATACGCAGTATTTT TRBV5-4 once TRBD2 TRBJ2-3
CASSSVEFSGNTIYF TGTGCCAGCAGCTCGGTGGAGTTCTCTGGAAACACCATATATTTT TRBV7-2 - - TRBJ1-3
CSVEDSPPGEQYF TGCAGCGTTGAAGATTCCCCGCCCGGCGAGCAGTACTTC TRBV29-1 - - TRBJ2-7